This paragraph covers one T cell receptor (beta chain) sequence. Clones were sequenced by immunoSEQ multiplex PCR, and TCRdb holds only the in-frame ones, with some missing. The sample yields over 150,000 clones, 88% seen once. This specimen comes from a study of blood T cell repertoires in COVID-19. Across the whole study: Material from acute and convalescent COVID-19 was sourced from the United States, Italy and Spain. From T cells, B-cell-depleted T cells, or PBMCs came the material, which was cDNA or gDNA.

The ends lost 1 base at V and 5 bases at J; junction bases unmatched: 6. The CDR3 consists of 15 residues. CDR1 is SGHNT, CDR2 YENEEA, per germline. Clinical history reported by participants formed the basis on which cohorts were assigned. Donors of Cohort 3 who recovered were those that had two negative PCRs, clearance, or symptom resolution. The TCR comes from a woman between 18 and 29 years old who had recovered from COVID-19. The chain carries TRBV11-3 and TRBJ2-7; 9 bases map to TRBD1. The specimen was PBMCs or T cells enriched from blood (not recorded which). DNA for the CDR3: TGTGCCAGCAGCTTAGGGACAGGGGACATCCACGAGCAGTACTTC. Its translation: CASSLGTGDIHEQYF.